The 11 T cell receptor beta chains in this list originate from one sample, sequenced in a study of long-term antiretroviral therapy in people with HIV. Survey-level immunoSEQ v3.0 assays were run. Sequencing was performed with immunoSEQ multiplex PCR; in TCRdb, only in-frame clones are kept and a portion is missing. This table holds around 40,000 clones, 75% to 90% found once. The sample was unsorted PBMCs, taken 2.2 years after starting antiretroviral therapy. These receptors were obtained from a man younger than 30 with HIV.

This chain's CDR3 is CASGSGTGEAFF. DNA for the CDR3: TGTGCTAGTGGTTCGGGGACAGGTGAAGCTTTCTTT. This chain links TRBV12-5 with TRBJ1-1; 8 bases are a match to TRBD1. V was clipped by 4 bases and J by 7 bases; unmatched bases: 2. The CDR3 extends over 12 amino acids. The germline V gene encodes CDR1 LGHNT and CDR2 FRNRAP.

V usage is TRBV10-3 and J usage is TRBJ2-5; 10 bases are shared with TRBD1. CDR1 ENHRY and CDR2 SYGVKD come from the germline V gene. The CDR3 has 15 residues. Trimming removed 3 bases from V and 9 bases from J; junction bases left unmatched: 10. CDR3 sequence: CAISDPTGQGFPQYF. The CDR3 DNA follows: TGTGCCATCAGTGATCCTACGGGACAGGGGTTTCCCCAGTACTTC.

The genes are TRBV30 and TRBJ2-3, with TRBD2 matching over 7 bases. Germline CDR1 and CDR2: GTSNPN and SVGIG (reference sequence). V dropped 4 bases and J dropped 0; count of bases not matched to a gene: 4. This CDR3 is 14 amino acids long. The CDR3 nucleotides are TGTGCCTGGAAGGGACTACAAAGCACAGATACGCAGTATTTT. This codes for CAWKGLQSTDTQYF. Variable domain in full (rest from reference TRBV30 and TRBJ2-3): SQTIHQWPATLVQPVGSPLSLECTVEGTSNPNLYWYRQAAGRGLQLLFYSVGIGQISSEVPQNLSASRPQDRQFILSSKKLLLSDSGFYLCAWKGLQSTDTQYFGPGTRLTVL.

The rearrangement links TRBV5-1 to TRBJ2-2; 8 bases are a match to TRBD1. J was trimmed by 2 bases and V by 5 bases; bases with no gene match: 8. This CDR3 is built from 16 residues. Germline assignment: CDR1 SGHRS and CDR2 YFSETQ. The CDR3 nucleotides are TGCGCCAGCAGTCGAAACGGACAGGGTAACACCGGGGAGCTGTTTTTT. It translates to CASSRNGQGNTGELFF. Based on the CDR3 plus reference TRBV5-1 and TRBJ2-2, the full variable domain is KAGVTQTPRYLIKTRGQQVTLSCSPISGHRSVSWYQQTPGQGLQFLFEYFSETQRNKGNFPGRFSGRQFSNSRSEMNVSTLELGDSALYLCASSRNGQGNTGELFFGEGSRLTVL.

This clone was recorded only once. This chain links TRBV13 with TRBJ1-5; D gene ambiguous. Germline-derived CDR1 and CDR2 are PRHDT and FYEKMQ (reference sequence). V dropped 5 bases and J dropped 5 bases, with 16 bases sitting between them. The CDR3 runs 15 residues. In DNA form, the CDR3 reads TGTGCCAGCAGCACCGGACGGGGATGGGATCAGCCCCAGCATTTT. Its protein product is CASSTGRGWDQPQHF.

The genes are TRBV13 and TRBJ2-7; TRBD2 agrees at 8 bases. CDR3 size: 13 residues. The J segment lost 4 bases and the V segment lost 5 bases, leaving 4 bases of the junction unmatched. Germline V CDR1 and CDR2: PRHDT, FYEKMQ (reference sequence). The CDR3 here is CASSSGTSYEQYF. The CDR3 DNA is TGTGCCAGCAGCAGCGGGACTAGTTACGAGCAGTACTTC.

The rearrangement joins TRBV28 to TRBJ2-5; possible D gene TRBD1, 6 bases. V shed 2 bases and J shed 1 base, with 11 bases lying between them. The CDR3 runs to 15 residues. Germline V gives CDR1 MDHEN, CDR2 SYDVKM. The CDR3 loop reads CASSLVQGTQETQYF. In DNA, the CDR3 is TGTGCCAGCAGTTTAGTGCAGGGGACCCAAGAGACCCAGTACTTC. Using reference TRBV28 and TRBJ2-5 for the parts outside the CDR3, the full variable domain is DVKVTQSSRYLVKRTGEKVFLECVQDMDHENMFWYRQDPGLGLRLIYFSYDVKMKEKGDIPEGYSVSREKKERFSLILESASTNQTSMYLCASSLVQGTQETQYFGPGTRLLVL.

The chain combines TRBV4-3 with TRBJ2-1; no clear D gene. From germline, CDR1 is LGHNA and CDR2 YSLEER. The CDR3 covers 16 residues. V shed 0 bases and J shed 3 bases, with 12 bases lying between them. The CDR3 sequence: CASSQDNLRSYNEQFF. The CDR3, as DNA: TGCGCCAGCAGCCAAGATAACCTCCGAAGCTACAATGAGCAGTTCTTC.

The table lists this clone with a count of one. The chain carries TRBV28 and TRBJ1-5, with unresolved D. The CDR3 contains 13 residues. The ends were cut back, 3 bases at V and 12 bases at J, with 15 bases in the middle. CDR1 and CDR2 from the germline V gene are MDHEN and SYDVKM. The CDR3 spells CASSFSAHDGQHF. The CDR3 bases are TGTGCCAGCAGTTTTTCAGCCCATGACGGCCAGCATTTT.

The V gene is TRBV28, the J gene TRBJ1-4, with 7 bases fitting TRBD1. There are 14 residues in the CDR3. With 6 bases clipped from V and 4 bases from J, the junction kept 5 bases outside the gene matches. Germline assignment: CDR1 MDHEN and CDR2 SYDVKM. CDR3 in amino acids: CASSVDRVNEKLFF. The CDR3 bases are TGTGCCAGCAGCGTAGACAGGGTTAATGAAAAACTGTTTTTT.

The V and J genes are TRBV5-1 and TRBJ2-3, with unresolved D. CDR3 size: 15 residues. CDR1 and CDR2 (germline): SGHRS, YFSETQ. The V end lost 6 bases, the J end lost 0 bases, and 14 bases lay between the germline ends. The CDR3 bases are TGCGCCAGCATACCGTTCCCCGCTAGCACAGATACGCAGTATTTT. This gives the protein CASIPFPASTDTQYF. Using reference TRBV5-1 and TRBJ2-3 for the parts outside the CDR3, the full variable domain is KAGVTQTPRYLIKTRGQQVTLSCSPISGHRSVSWYQQTPGQGLQFLFEYFSETQRNKGNFPGRFSGRQFSNSRSEMNVSTLELGDSALYLCASIPFPASTDTQYFGPGTRLTVL.